The entry that follows covers one T cell receptor beta chain sequence. Its cognate antigen is unknown. This specimen belongs to a study of T cells in Graves' hyperthyroidism and ophthalmopathy. Overall study findings and caveats: A model of 13 V-J pairs discriminated ophthalmopathy from stable hyperthyroidism. Among thyroid clonotypes expanded above 0.001, most also appeared in blood.

CDR1 and CDR2 from the germline V gene are SGHTA and FQGNSA. The V gene end was trimmed by 1 base and the J gene end by 6 bases; junction bases not matched to a gene: 8. CDR3 length equals 16 residues. The source material, RNA transcripts, was used to amplify TCR beta CDR3 regions. First-round RT-PCR with HTBI primers amplified the TCR CDR3 region. Via MiXCR, TCRdb re-called the multiplex PCR reads, giving one row per CDR3 protein. The sample lists some 560,000 distinct CDR3 sequences, about a sixth occurring once. The sample consisted of blood. This chain joins TRBV7-2 and TRBJ2-1; TRBD1 agrees at 8 bases. This TCR was sampled from a woman aged 25 to 45 with Graves' hyperthyroidism. The DNA of the CDR3 is TGTGCCAGCAGCTTAGTCGCCGGGACAGGCCCCAATGAGCAGTTCTTC. Its protein product is CASSLVAGTGPNEQFF.